In its sample, the clone carrying this TCR beta chain was seen once. The antigen is not known. These data are taken from a study of radiotherapy plus CTLA-4 blockade in lung cancer. Study-level findings and limits: Following radiotherapy plus ipilimumab, tumor-derived TCR clones expanded in the blood. Alongside interferon-beta, early blood T cell clone dynamics were reportedly the best predictor of response.

The study treated chemo-refractory metastatic non-small-cell lung cancer patients with focal radiation plus ipilimumab CTLA-4 blockade. The table came from immunoSEQ multiplex PCR; TCRdb's copy has only in-frame clones and leaves some out. The data hold about 59,000 clones, with approximately 67% observed a single time. Germline values: CDR1 SGHNT, CDR2 YYREEE (reference sequence). V was clipped by 4 bases and J by 4 bases; unmatched bases: 13. This CDR3 is built from 17 residues. The source of this sequence is a human donor with non-small cell lung cancer whose response to radiotherapy plus ipilimumab could not be evaluated. Sequences were derived from peripheral blood, sampled from a patient treated with radiotherapy plus ipilimumab. The chain combines TRBV5-4 with TRBJ2-2; 7 bases are a match to TRBD2. DNA for the CDR3: TGTGCCAGCAGCCCGGATGGTAGCGGGTTGGGCACCGGGGAGCTGTTTTTT. Translation: CASSPDGSGLGTGELFF.